The rows below give T cell receptor beta chains drawn from one sample of a study of response to subunit inactivated influenza vaccine. TCRdb re-derived calls from the RT-PCR reads in MiXCR, one entry per CDR3 protein. Of around 570,000 distinct CDR3 sequences listed, under 9% are singletons. This material consisted of PBMCs from blood, taken 23 to 25 months after vaccination. The receptors stem from a man aged 50-75 years who received an inactivated influenza vaccine. Both conserved end residues are part of each CDR3. Each record gives: J gene, D gene, CDR3 length, V gene, clone size, CDR3 DNA, CDR3 protein. The D gene is left open where the match is weak. Expanded clones are given a class, and other clones once, few, many or no size at all.

J gene: TRBJ2-3; D gene: .; CDR3 length: 15; V gene: TRBV5-1; clone size: many; CDR3 DNA: TGCGCCAGCAGCTTGGGGCAGCGACAGACAGATACGCAGTATTTT; CDR3 protein: CASSLGQRQTDTQYF
J gene: TRBJ2-1; D gene: TRBD2; CDR3 length: 15; V gene: TRBV6-5; clone size: .; CDR3 DNA: TGTGCCAGCAGTTACCGAGCGGGAGGTTTCGGTGAGCAGTTCTTC; CDR3 protein: CASSYRAGGFGEQFF
J gene: TRBJ1-3; D gene: .; CDR3 length: 15; V gene: TRBV6-1; clone size: .; CDR3 DNA: TGTGCCAGCAGGAGATCCTACGCCTCTGGAAACACCATATATTTT; CDR3 protein: CASRRSYASGNTIYF
J gene: TRBJ1-1; D gene: .; CDR3 length: 13; V gene: TRBV11-2; clone size: .; CDR3 DNA: TGTGCCAGCAGCTCGGGATTGGCCACTGAAGCTTTCTTT; CDR3 protein: CASSSGLATEAFF
J gene: TRBJ2-1; D gene: TRBD2; CDR3 length: 17; V gene: TRBV12-3/TRBV12-4; clone size: .; CDR3 DNA: TGTGCCAGCAGTTTCTCCTTGACTAGCGGAACCTACAATGAGCAGTTCTTC; CDR3 protein: CASSFSLTSGTYNEQFF
J gene: TRBJ2-7; D gene: .; CDR3 length: 13; V gene: TRBV29-1; clone size: many; CDR3 DNA: TGCAGCGTTTCCCGGTCAAGCTCCTACGAGCAGTACTTC; CDR3 protein: CSVSRSSSYEQYF
J gene: TRBJ2-2; D gene: .; CDR3 length: 16; V gene: TRBV6-5; clone size: few; CDR3 DNA: TGTGCCAGCAGTTATGTGGGCCTAGCGAACACCGGGGAGCTGTTTTTT; CDR3 protein: CASSYVGLANTGELFF
J gene: TRBJ1-1; D gene: TRBD1; CDR3 length: 14; V gene: TRBV7-9; clone size: many; CDR3 DNA: TGTGCCAGCAGGAGTGGACAGGGGAACACTGAAGCTTTCTTT; CDR3 protein: CASRSGQGNTEAFF
J gene: TRBJ1-3; D gene: .; CDR3 length: 11; V gene: TRBV6-1; clone size: .; CDR3 DNA: TGTGCCAGCTCAACTAGGAACACCATATATTTT; CDR3 protein: CASSTRNTIYF
J gene: TRBJ1-5; D gene: .; CDR3 length: 16; V gene: TRBV28; clone size: once; CDR3 DNA: TGTGCCAGCAGTACTCCCAGCGGCTCTAGCAATCAGCCCCAGCATTTT; CDR3 protein: CASSTPSGSSNQPQHF
J gene: TRBJ2-1; D gene: TRBD2; CDR3 length: 14; V gene: TRBV20-1; clone size: .; CDR3 DNA: TGCAGTGCTAGGGAGGGGACTACCAACAATGAGCAGTTCTTC; CDR3 protein: CSAREGTTNNEQFF
J gene: TRBJ2-5; D gene: .; CDR3 length: 14; V gene: TRBV20-1; clone size: few; CDR3 DNA: TGCAGTGCTAGACGGTCGGCTAGTAGGGAGACCCAGTACTTC; CDR3 protein: CSARRSASRETQYF
J gene: TRBJ2-3; D gene: TRBD2; CDR3 length: 18; V gene: TRBV5-1; clone size: few; CDR3 DNA: TGCGCCAGCAGCTTACGACTACTGGGACTAGCGGGCTCAGATACGCAGTATTTT; CDR3 protein: CASSLRLLGLAGSDTQYF